This T cell receptor (beta chain) was observed in a study of blood T cells in healthy people across ages. No fewer than 5.5 micrograms of total RNA were isolated from every sample. The CDR3 covers 16 residues. The V and J ends lost 5 bases and 4 bases, in that order; junction bases with no gene match: 10. Germline V gene lookup returns CDR1 SGHNT and CDR2 YENEEA. Through a sample-barcoded 5' primer and a J-beta primer mix, a second PCR was run for roughly 7 to 11 cycles. TCRdb reprocessed the 5' RACE reads via MiXCR and lists one record per CDR3 protein. The sample consists of fewer than 1.5 million distinct CDR3 sequences, 35% to 45% of them appearing once. Whole-study results and caveats: The donors' CMV status was not determined, possibly confounding changes in expanded clonotypes. One million T cells yielded diversity estimates that were considered underestimates.

Points on this clonotype: No antigen is known for it.

The receptor comes from a woman aged 18-29 years in good health. The chain carries TRBV11-3 and TRBJ2-3; 9 bases agree with TRBD2. The sequenced sample consisted of blood. CDR3 bases: TGTGCCAGCAGCCCGAGGGCTAGCGGGGAACCAGATACGCAGTATTTT. Translated, it gives CASSPRASGEPDTQYF.